The 24 T cell receptor beta chains listed next were all sequenced from one sample in a study of post-analysis software for immune sequencing data. Their antigens are not known. Tagging with unique molecular identifiers was a feature of the TCR beta cDNA libraries. TCRdb reprocessed the PCR reads via MiXCR and lists one record per CDR3 protein. This sample carries approximately 400,000 distinct CDR3 sequences, approximately 33% of them seen once, and the ten largest clones take under 15%. The study, taken as a whole, reports: The study found TRBV5-6, TRBV5-1 and TRBV20-1 among roughly 5 TRBV segments more frequent in patients than controls.

The material sequenced was blood. The receptors originated from a girl aged 10 to 17 with multiple sclerosis.

V and J are TRBV3-1 and TRBJ1-2, with a tentative D call TRBD1 (5 bases). The CDR3 has 15 amino acids. The ends were cut back, 1 base at V and 0 bases at J, with 9 bases in the middle. CDR1 LGHDT and CDR2 YNNKEL come from the germline V gene (reference sequence). The CDR3 nucleotides read TGTGCCAGCAGCCAAGGGGGGGTTACTAACTATGGCTACACCTTC. Translating it yields CASSQGGVTNYGYTF.

The chain is built from TRBV15 and TRBJ2-1; 12 nucleotides match TRBD2. The CDR3 loop spans 13 amino acids. CDR1 and CDR2 from the germline V gene are LNHNV and YYDKDF (reference sequence). The junction had 4 bases not matched to a gene; V was cut back by 6 bases and J by 10 bases. The CDR3, as DNA: TGTGCCACCAGTCGACTAGCGGGAGAGGAGCAGTTCTTC. This gives the protein CATSRLAGEEQFF.

This chain uses TRBV28 with TRBJ1-5, with D unresolved. The germline V gene has CDR1 MDHEN and CDR2 SYDVKM. V was shortened by 6 bases and J by 7 bases, with 16 bases between the two germline ends. The CDR3 runs to 14 residues. CDR3 sequence reads: CASSASMGAQPQHF. The CDR3 bases are TGTGCCAGCAGCGCCTCAATGGGAGCCCAGCCCCAGCATTTT.

V usage is TRBV12-3 or TRBV12-4 and J usage is TRBJ1-1; D unresolved. CDR3 length: 13 residues. Deletions cut 2 bases from V and 4 bases from J, with 8 bases between. In nucleotides, the CDR3 is TGTGCCAGCAGTTTACAGGACGGCACTGAAGCTTTCTTT. Encoded protein: CASSLQDGTEAFF.

The J gene is TRBJ2-1, the V gene TRBV11-1, with D uncertain. Per germline, CDR1 SGHAT and CDR2 FQDESV (reference sequence). The CDR3 consists of 14 residues. The germline V and J ends were trimmed by 5 bases and 7 bases, with 15 bases remaining between them. CDR3 bases: TGTGCCAGCAGCCGCGGACCCCAGGCAAATGAGCAGTTCTTC. Its translation: CASSRGPQANEQFF.

This clonotype was counted only a few times. V usage is TRBV6-2 or TRBV6-3 and J usage is TRBJ1-1; D unresolved. Germline CDR1 reads MNHEY; CDR2 reads SVGEGT. CDR3 size: 12 residues. V shed 5 bases and J shed 6 bases, with 10 bases lying between them. This CDR3 reads CASSTVGSEAFF. The DNA of the CDR3 is TGTGCCAGCAGTACCGTGGGCTCTGAAGCTTTCTTT.

This clonotype was recorded many times. This sequence joins TRBV4-2 and TRBJ2-7, with TRBD2 matching 11 bases. Germline values: CDR1 LGHNA, CDR2 YNFKEQ. V dropped 3 bases and J dropped 2; count of bases not matched to a gene: 3. The CDR3 runs to 15 residues. CDR3 in DNA: TGTGCCAGCAGCCACCCTAGCGGGGGGACCTACGAGCAGTACTTC. This gives the protein CASSHPSGGTYEQYF.

This clonotype was observed a few times. The rearrangement links TRBV5-1 to TRBJ2-6; D perhaps matches TRBD2 (6 bases). The V and J ends lost 4 bases and 3 bases respectively, with 23 bases between them. The germline V gene encodes CDR1 SGHRS and CDR2 YFSETQ. The CDR3 runs to 19 residues. CDR3 DNA: TGCGCCAGCAGCCCGACACCTCTCGGGGGATTCAGTGGGGCCAACGTCCTGACTTTC. Encoded protein: CASSPTPLGGFSGANVLTF.

In DNA form, the CDR3 reads TGTGCCAGCAGTTGGCAAGGTCTTCAACAGGGCGATCAGCCCCAGCATTTT. Protein sequence: CASSWQGLQQGDQPQHF. The rearrangement joins TRBV2 to TRBJ1-5; D is possibly TRBD1 (6 bases). This CDR3 comprises 17 residues. Germline assignment: CDR1 SNHLY and CDR2 FYNNEI. V was clipped by 5 bases and J by 5 bases, with 22 bases between them.

V is TRBV7-9 and J is TRBJ2-7; 8 nucleotides agree with TRBD2. Judging by the DNA end, TRBJ2-5 fits better; the J call may be wrong. The CDR3 is made up of 14 amino acids. Germline V gene sequence: CDR1 SEHNR, CDR2 FQNEAQ (reference sequence). Written as DNA, the CDR3 is TGTGCCAGCAGTCGGGTAGCGGGGTGGGAGACCCAGTACTTC. Amino acid sequence: CASSRVAGWETQYF.

The chain couples TRBV7-2 to TRBJ1-2, with 7 bases fitting TRBD1. The germline CDR1 and CDR2 sequences are SGHTA and FQGNSA. The CDR3 has 14 amino acids. Trimming cost V 6 bases and J 4 bases; bases outside gene matches: 8. The CDR3 reads CASRRTGEVYGYTF. In DNA, the CDR3 is TGTGCCAGCAGGCGTACAGGGGAAGTCTATGGCTACACCTTC. The full variable domain, its missing parts supplied by reference TRBV7-2 and TRBJ1-2, is GAGVSQSPSNKVTEKGKDVELRCDPISGHTALYWYRQSLGQGLEFLIYFQGNSAPDKSGLPSDRFSAERTGGSVSTLTIQRTQQEDSAVYLCASRRTGEVYGYTFGSGTRLTVV.

The V and J genes are TRBV20-1 and TRBJ2-5; TRBD2 agrees at 8 bases. The CDR3 consists of 14 residues. J gave up 5 bases and V 0 bases, and 5 bases lay outside the gene matches. CDR1 and CDR2 (germline): DFQATT, SNEGSKA (reference sequence). The CDR3 region has the DNA TGCAGTGCTAGAGATTCCGGGGGGGCGGAGACCCAGTACTTC. It encodes CSARDSGGAETQYF.

This clonotype was observed a few times. V and J are TRBV7-9 and TRBJ2-7; TRBD2 matches at 7 bases. CDR1 SEHNR and CDR2 FQNEAQ come from the germline V gene (reference sequence). This CDR3 spans 13 amino acids. Trimming took 3 bases from V and 5 from J; bases not matched to a gene: 4. The CDR3 bases are TGTGCCAGCAGCTTTGGGGGGGACCACGAGCAGTACTTC. This gives the protein CASSFGGDHEQYF.

This clonotype was observed a handful of times. V is TRBV5-1 and J is TRBJ2-2; D possibly corresponds to TRBD2 (5 bases). The CDR3 has 15 amino acids. Trimming removed 2 bases from V and 5 bases from J, with 13 bases in between. The germline V gene has CDR1 SGHRS and CDR2 YFSETQ. The chain's CDR3 is CASSLNNGGTGELFF. CDR3 coding DNA: TGCGCCAGCAGCTTAAATAACGGAGGAACCGGGGAGCTGTTTTTT.

The chain combines TRBV6-6 with TRBJ2-1; 14 bases are a match to TRBD2. CDR3 length equals 16 residues. Germline assignment: CDR1 MNHNY and CDR2 SVGAGI (reference sequence). Unmatched junction bases numbered 5, after V lost 6 bases and J lost 4 bases. In nucleotides, the CDR3 is TGTGCCAGCAGGTTAAGACTAGCGGGGGGGTACAATGAGCAGTTCTTC. It yields the protein CASRLRLAGGYNEQFF.

The chain couples TRBV5-1 to TRBJ2-2; 9 bases are shared with TRBD1. Germline assignment: CDR1 SGHRS and CDR2 YFSETQ. CDR3 length: 17 residues. V lost 2 bases to trimming and J lost 1 base; unmatched junction nucleotides: 6. CDR3 amino acids: CASSLSTGGLNTGELFF. The CDR3 region has the DNA TGCGCCAGCAGCTTAAGCACAGGGGGCTTGAACACCGGGGAGCTGTTTTTT.

This chain links TRBV29-1 with TRBJ1-1; 9 bases map to TRBD1. From germline, CDR1 is SQVTM and CDR2 ANQGSEA. The CDR3 has 14 amino acids. V trimming: 5 bases; J trimming: 4 bases; junction bases outside the gene matches: 8. As DNA, the CDR3 is TGCAGCGTTAGGGGACAGGGAGGGAGCACTGAAGCTTTCTTT. Its protein product is CSVRGQGGSTEAFF.

This chain connects TRBV2 to TRBJ2-3; 7 bases are shared with TRBD1. Trimming removed 3 bases from V and 0 bases from J; junction bases left unmatched: 6. This CDR3 has 16 amino acids. Germline CDR1 reads SNHLY; CDR2 reads FYNNEI. The CDR3 coding sequence is TGTGCCAGCAGTGAGGAGAGGGACAGTAGCACAGATACGCAGTATTTT. Translation: CASSEERDSSTDTQYF.

This sequence joins TRBV19 and TRBJ1-5, with 9 bases aligning to TRBD1. There are 16 residues in the CDR3. V trimming: 9 bases; J trimming: 2 bases; junction bases outside the gene matches: 11. Germline lookup yields CDR1 LNHDA and CDR2 SQIVND (reference sequence). In nucleotides, the CDR3 is TGTGCCAGCAGACTTCTGACAGGGGGGGGCAATCAGCCCCAGCATTTT. Translation: CASRLLTGGGNQPQHF.

The rearrangement uses TRBV4-2 and TRBJ2-7; TRBD2 matches at 12 bases. Germline assignment: CDR1 LGHNA and CDR2 YNFKEQ. Trimming removed 0 bases from V and 1 base from J; junction bases left unmatched: 1. The CDR3 spans 16 residues. CDR3 amino acids: CASSQEGLAGSYEQYF. Written as DNA, the CDR3 is TGTGCCAGCAGCCAAGAAGGACTAGCGGGATCCTACGAGCAGTACTTC.

V usage is TRBV7-3 and J usage is TRBJ2-7; 8 nucleotides match TRBD2. The J segment lost 5 bases and the V segment lost 4 bases, leaving 13 bases of the junction unmatched. Germline V gives CDR1 SGHTA, CDR2 FQGTGA. The CDR3 has 16 residues. The CDR3 nucleotides read TGTGCCAGCAGCTCCTATCCACCTGCGGGGGGACACGAGCAGTACTTC. Its protein product is CASSSYPPAGGHEQYF.

This clonotype showed up many times. The rearrangement uses TRBV20-1 and TRBJ2-5; the match to TRBD2 covers 13 bases. CDR3 length: 17 residues. V dropped 6 bases and J dropped 2; count of bases not matched to a gene: 12. CDR1 DFQATT and CDR2 SNEGSKA come from the germline V gene (reference sequence). The chain's CDR3 is CSAEQLAGGPDQETQYF. In nucleotides, the CDR3 is TGCAGTGCCGAGCAACTAGCGGGGGGGCCCGATCAAGAGACCCAGTACTTC.

The gene calls are TRBV7-8 and TRBJ2-1; a weak D match, TRBD1 (6 bases). This CDR3 is built from 13 residues. From germline, CDR1 is SGHVS and CDR2 FQNEAQ. The V end lost 3 bases, the J end lost 5 bases, and 8 bases lay between the germline ends. CDR3 DNA sequence: TGTGCCAGCAGCTTTACAGGGAACAATGAGCAGTTCTTC. Amino acid sequence: CASSFTGNNEQFF.

The chain carries TRBV6-6 and TRBJ2-3; 8 positions match TRBD2. The V and J ends lost 2 bases and 1 base, in that order; junction bases with no gene match: 5. Germline V gene data show CDR1 as MNHNY and CDR2 as SVGAGI (reference sequence). This CDR3 comprises 16 residues. For the CDR3, the DNA is TGTGCCAGCAGTTACAATAGCGGGGATCGCACAGATACGCAGTATTTT. Translation: CASSYNSGDRTDTQYF.